Below, 7 T cell receptor beta chains from the same sample are listed, as sequenced in a study of T cells in Graves' hyperthyroidism and ophthalmopathy. TCR beta CDR3 sequences were amplified from RNA transcripts. The HTBI primer set drove a first-round RT-PCR of the TCR CDR3. One entry per CDR3 protein results from TCRdb running MiXCR on the multiplex PCR reads. The profile covers 550,000 to 700,000 distinct CDR3 sequences, with more than 45% appearing a single time and around 17% taken by the ten largest. The sequenced sample was peripheral blood or thyroid tissue (not recorded which). The receptors originated from an adult woman with Graves' disease, either hyperthyroidism or ophthalmopathy (not recorded which).

Many counts were recorded for this clonotype. CDR3 amino acids: CASSPKTMMNTEAFF. CDR3 coding DNA: TGTGCCAGCAGCCCTAAGACAATGATGAACACTGAAGCTTTCTTT. The genes are TRBV7-9 and TRBJ1-1; no clear D gene. CDR3 size: 15 residues. With 5 bases removed from V and 0 bases from J, the gap between germline ends came to 13 bases. The germline V gene has CDR1 SEHNR and CDR2 FQNEAQ (reference sequence).

This sequence joins TRBV19 and TRBJ1-1; D gene unclear. The CDR3 runs 12 residues. Germline V gene sequence: CDR1 LNHDA, CDR2 SQIVND (reference sequence). Trimming removed 4 bases at V and 6 bases at J, with 9 bases between. CDR3 amino acids: CASSTRGPEAFF. In nucleotides, the CDR3 is TGTGCCAGTAGTACCCGGGGTCCTGAAGCTTTCTTT.

This clonotype showed up many times. This rearrangement joins TRBV7-9 to TRBJ1-1; TRBD1 might be the D (6 bases). Germline CDR1 reads SEHNR; CDR2 reads FQNEAQ (reference sequence). The CDR3 runs 12 residues. Trimming took 6 bases from V and 4 from J, leaving 9 bases between them. The CDR3 sequence: CASSKTGTEAFF. DNA for the CDR3: TGTGCCAGCAGTAAGACAGGCACTGAAGCTTTCTTT.

The chain uses TRBV20-1 and TRBJ1-5; D not resolved. This CDR3 comprises 16 residues. The germline CDR1 and CDR2 sequences are DFQATT and SNEGSKA (reference sequence). V was cut by 2 bases and J by 0 bases, with 14 bases left in between. The CDR3 spells CSARLGLAYSNQPQHF. The DNA of the CDR3 is TGCAGTGCTAGATTGGGGTTGGCTTATAGCAATCAGCCCCAGCATTTT.

Remarks on this clonotype: A much larger clone differs from this one at a single base, so this may be a read error. The J gene is TRBJ2-5, the V gene TRBV28; D remains ambiguous. This CDR3 region has 12 residues. Germline-derived CDR1 and CDR2 are MDHEN and SYDVKM. CDR3 sequence: CASSVTQETQHF. As DNA, the CDR3 is TGTGCCAGCAGCGTTACCCAAGAGACCCAGCACTTC.

The sample holds many counts of this clonotype. J is TRBJ2-7 and V is TRBV14, with TRBD2 identical over 7 bases. Unmatched junction bases numbered 2, after V lost 0 bases and J lost 3 bases. CDR3 length equals 14 residues. CDR1 and CDR2 (germline): SGHDN, FVKESK. CDR3 sequence (DNA): TGTGCCAGCAGCCAAGAACTAGCGAGCTACGAGCAGTACTTC. Its protein product is CASSQELASYEQYF. Combining the CDR3 with reference TRBV14 and TRBJ2-7 gives the whole variable domain EAGVTQFPSHSVIEKGQTVTLRCDPISGHDNLYWYRRVMGKEIKFLLHFVKESKQDESGMPNNRFLAERTGGTYSTLKVQPAELEDSGVYFCASSQELASYEQYFGPGTRLTVT.

This clonotype has a handful of counts. The chain combines TRBV9 with TRBJ1-1; D unclear. The CDR3 consists of 16 residues. Trimming pared 4 bases from V and 2 bases from J, leaving 18 bases between. CDR1 and CDR2 from the germline V gene are SGDLS and YYNGEE. CDR3 region: CASSYLPIGDNTEAFF. CDR3 in DNA: TGTGCCAGCAGCTATCTACCCATCGGCGATAACACTGAAGCTTTCTTT.